The 2 T cell receptor beta chains given below trace back to one sample, sequenced in a study of blood T cell repertoires in COVID-19. Assay used: immunoSEQ multiplex PCR; TCRdb lists only in-frame clones, some missing. The sample includes approximately 45,000 clones, about 88% seen only once; the top ten take about 4.7%. The sequencing input was peripheral blood. The receptors were sampled from a man aged 35 to 55 with active COVID-19.

This chain links TRBV4-1 with TRBJ1-2, with 7 bases that match TRBD1. The V segment lost 3 bases and the J segment 1 base; nucleotides outside the gene matches: 8. Germline loops: CDR1 MGHRA, CDR2 YSYEKL. The CDR3 is made up of 16 amino acids. The CDR3 nucleotides read TGCGCCAGCAGCCAGACCACCGGGACAGTTAACTATGGCTACACCTTC. Translating it yields CASSQTTGTVNYGYTF.

The rearrangement links TRBV5-5 to TRBJ1-1; the match to TRBD1 covers 8 bases. Per the germline V gene, CDR1 is SGHKS and CDR2 is YYEKEE (reference sequence). The trim removed 0 bases at V and 5 bases at J, leaving 6 bases unmatched. The CDR3 runs 15 residues. CDR3 DNA sequence: TGTGCCAGCAGCTTGGTCGTGACAGGGGTAACTGAAGCTTTCTTT. It encodes CASSLVVTGVTEAFF.